What follows describes a single TCR beta chain. The antigen remains undetermined. The data derive from a study of cytomegalovirus exposure and HLA in healthy donors. Trimming at V came to 5 bases and at J to 3 bases, leaving 5 bases not matched to a gene. CDR3 length: 15 residues. Germline V gene sequence: CDR1 SEHNR, CDR2 FQNEAQ (reference sequence). Study-wide results and caveats: Productive status was seen about 87% or about 30% of the time for most TCR beta V segments in an earlier analysis. The study listed 150 to 200 cytomegalovirus-associated TCR beta chains.

PCR used 60 Vbeta primers and 13 Jbeta primers. Data came from immunoSEQ multiplex PCR; TCRdb stores just in-frame clones and leaves some out. The table lists 110,000 or so clones, about 83% of them singletons. The TCR was taken from a man aged 18-30 years in good health and CMV-seronegative. The material sequenced was PBMCs. The chain couples TRBV7-9 to TRBJ2-7; 12 bases are shared with TRBD2. For the CDR3, the DNA is TGTGCCAGCAGCCGCCCGACTAGCGGGAGCTACGAGCAGTACTTC. This codes for CASSRPTSGSYEQYF.